This TCR beta chain is from a study of cytomegalovirus exposure and HLA in healthy donors. For the study at large: Out of roughly 200 million T cells, an earlier analysis found over 90 million unique TCR beta sequences in total.

The primer mix had 60 Vbeta and 13 Jbeta primers. In the original processing: Roughly 11 million shared chains were among tens of millions of unique TCR beta chains counted in a later analysis. The assay was immunoSEQ multiplex PCR, and TCRdb's table has in-frame clones only and misses some. V and J calls and clone size are copied from that table; D and trimming were computed from the DNA. The sample consists of about 180,000 clones, more than 60% of them appearing once. CDR1 and CDR2 (germline): MDHEN, SYDVKM. V lost 3 bases and J lost 11, with 7 bases in between. The CDR3 is 11 amino acids. The sequence was obtained from a man younger than 35 in good health and CMV-seronegative. The sample taken for sequencing was PBMCs. The rearrangement uses TRBV28 and TRBJ1-4, with D possibly TRBD1 on 5 matching bases. The CDR3 DNA reads as TGTGCCAGCAGTTTTCGACAGAAACTGTTTTTT. The encoded protein is CASSFRQKLFF.